This T cell receptor (beta chain) derives from a study of OX40 agonist ivuxolimab in advanced cancers. About the research overall: Ivuxolimab, an antibody acting as an agonist of OX40 (CD134), was used to treat patients.

This clone has only one observation. The table came from immunoSEQ multiplex PCR; TCRdb's copy has only in-frame clones and leaves some out. Of tens of thousands of clones detected, about nine tenths appear once; the ten largest clones hold 0.37%. Germline V CDR1 and CDR2: SGHNT, YYREEE (reference sequence). The CDR3 extends over 15 amino acids. V shed 7 bases, J shed 4 bases, and the junction held 10 bases outside the gene matches. The sample consisted of CD4+ or CD8+ T cells sorted from blood, taken in a trial of the OX40 agonist ivuxolimab. This TCR came from an adult with an advanced solid tumor such as melanoma, head and neck, liver or kidney cancer. J is TRBJ1-3 and V is TRBV5-4; 8 bases match TRBD1. Here the CDR3 DNA reads TGTGCCAGCTACATCCAGGGGGCGCCCGGAAACACCATATATTTT. This translates into CASYIQGAPGNTIYF. The full variable domain, with the rest looked up from reference TRBV5-4 and TRBJ1-3, is ETGVTQSPTHLIKTRGQQVTLRCSSQSGHNTVSWYQQALGQGPQFIFQYYREEENGRGNFPPRFSGLQFPNYSSELNVNALELDDSALYLCASYIQGAPGNTIYFGEGSWLTVV.